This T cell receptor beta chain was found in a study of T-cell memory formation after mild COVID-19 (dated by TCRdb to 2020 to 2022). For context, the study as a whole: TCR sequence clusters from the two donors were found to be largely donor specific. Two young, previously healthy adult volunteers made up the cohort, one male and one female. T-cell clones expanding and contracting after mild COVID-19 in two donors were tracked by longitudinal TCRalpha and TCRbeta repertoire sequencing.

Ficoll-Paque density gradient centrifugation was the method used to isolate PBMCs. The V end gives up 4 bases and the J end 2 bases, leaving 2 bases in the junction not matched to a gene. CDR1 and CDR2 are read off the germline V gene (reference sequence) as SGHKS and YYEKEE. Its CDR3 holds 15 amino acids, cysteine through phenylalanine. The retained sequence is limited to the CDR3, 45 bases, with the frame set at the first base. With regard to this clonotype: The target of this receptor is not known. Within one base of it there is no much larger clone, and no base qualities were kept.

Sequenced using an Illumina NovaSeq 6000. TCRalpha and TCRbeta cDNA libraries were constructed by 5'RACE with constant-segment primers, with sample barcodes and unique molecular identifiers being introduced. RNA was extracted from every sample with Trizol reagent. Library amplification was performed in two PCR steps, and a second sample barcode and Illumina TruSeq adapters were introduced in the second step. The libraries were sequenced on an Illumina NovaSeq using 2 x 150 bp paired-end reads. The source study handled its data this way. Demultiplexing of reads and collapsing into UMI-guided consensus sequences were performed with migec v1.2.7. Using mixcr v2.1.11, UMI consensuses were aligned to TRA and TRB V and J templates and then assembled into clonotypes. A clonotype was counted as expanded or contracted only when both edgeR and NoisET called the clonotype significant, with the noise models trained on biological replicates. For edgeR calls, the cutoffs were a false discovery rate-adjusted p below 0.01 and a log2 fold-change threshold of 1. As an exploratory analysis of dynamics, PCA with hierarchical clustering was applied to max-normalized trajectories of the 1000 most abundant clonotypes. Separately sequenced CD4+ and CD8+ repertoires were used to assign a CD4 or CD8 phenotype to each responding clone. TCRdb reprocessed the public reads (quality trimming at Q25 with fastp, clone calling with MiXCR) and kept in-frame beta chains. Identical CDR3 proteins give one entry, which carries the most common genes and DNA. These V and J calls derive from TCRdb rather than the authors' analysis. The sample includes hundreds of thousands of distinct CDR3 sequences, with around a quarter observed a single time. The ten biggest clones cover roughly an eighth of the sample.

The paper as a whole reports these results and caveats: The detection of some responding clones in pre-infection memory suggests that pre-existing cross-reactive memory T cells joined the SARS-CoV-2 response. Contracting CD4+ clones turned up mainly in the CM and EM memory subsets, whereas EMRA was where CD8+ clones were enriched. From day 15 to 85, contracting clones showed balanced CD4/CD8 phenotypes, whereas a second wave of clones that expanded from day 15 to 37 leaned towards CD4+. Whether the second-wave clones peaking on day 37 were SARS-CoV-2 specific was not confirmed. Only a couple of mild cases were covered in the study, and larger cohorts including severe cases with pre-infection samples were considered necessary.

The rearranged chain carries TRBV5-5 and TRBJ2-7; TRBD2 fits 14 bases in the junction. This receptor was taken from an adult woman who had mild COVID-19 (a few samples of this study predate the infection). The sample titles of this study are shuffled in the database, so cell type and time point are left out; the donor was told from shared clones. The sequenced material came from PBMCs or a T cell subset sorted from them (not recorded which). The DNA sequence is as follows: TGTGCCAGCAGCGCGACTAGCGGGGGGGCCTACGAGCAGTACTTC. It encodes CASSATSGGAYEQYF.